Each of the 28 T cell receptor beta chains below was sequenced from the same sample in a study of T cell responses to AZD1222 COVID-19 vaccine. Measured with immunoSEQ multiplex PCR; TCRdb has only the in-frame clones, and not every one. The data hold about 120,000 clones, with under 95% observed a single time. The specimen was peripheral blood, collected on day 0 of AZD1222 vaccination. All receptors derive from an adult in good health.

The rearrangement links TRBV7-8 to TRBJ2-1; 7 bases align to TRBD1. Germline trimming cut 1 base from V and 1 base from J; bases unmatched to any gene: 4. From germline, CDR1 is SGHVS and CDR2 FQNEAQ. The CDR3 covers 16 residues. Here the CDR3 reads CASSLGTGVSYNEQFF. The CDR3, as DNA: TGTGCCAGCAGCTTAGGCACAGGGGTATCCTACAATGAGCAGTTCTTC.

The V and J genes are TRBV5-1 and TRBJ2-2; tentative D call: TRBD1 (5 bases). Germline V CDR1 and CDR2: SGHRS, YFSETQ. The CDR3 loop spans 14 amino acids. V lost 1 base, J lost 6 bases, and 10 bases lay in between. CDR3 amino acids: CASSLLSGPGELFF. The CDR3 DNA reads TGCGCCAGCAGCTTGTTATCAGGGCCCGGGGAGCTGTTTTTT.

This chain uses TRBV4-2 with TRBJ1-2, with a weak D call TRBD1 (6 bases). V shed 4 bases and J shed 4 bases, with 16 bases lying between them. CDR1 LGHNA and CDR2 YNFKEQ come from the germline V gene. The CDR3 is made up of 15 amino acids. CDR3 loop: CASSPTGEMVYGYTF. The CDR3 bases are TGTGCCAGCAGCCCGACAGGCGAGATGGTCTATGGCTACACCTTC.

The chain carries TRBV6-5 and TRBJ1-5, with D unresolved. V shed 9 bases and J shed 5 bases, with 8 bases lying between them. Germline-derived CDR1 and CDR2 are MNHEY and SVGAGI. This CDR3 has 11 amino acids. The DNA for the CDR3 is TGTGCCAGTGGACGTTATCAGCCCCAGCATTTT. This encodes CASGRYQPQHF.

CDR3 sequence reads: CASSFRDSSYSNQPQHF. DNA for the CDR3: TGTGCCAGCAGTTTCCGGGACAGCTCTTATAGCAATCAGCCCCAGCATTTT. This sequence joins TRBV7-2 and TRBJ1-5; 7 bases are shared with TRBD1. The CDR3 sequence is 17 residues long. The junction had 11 bases not matched to a gene; V was cut back by 6 bases and J by 0 bases. CDR1 is SGHTA and CDR2 is FQGNSA in the germline V gene.

This clone was detected once. The chain links TRBV21-1 to TRBJ2-7; the table gives TRBD2 as D, unverified against the DNA. TRBV21-1 is a listed pseudogene. The CDR3 is 14 amino acids. The CDR3 DNA reads TGTGCCAGCCCCGGTCGTCACGGAGACTACGAGCAGTACTTC. It translates to CASPGRHGDYEQYF.

The chain joins TRBV2 to TRBJ1-2; TRBD1 might be the D (6 bases). The CDR3 covers 15 residues. Germline values: CDR1 SNHLY, CDR2 FYNNEI. Trimming removed 5 bases at V and 0 bases at J, with 13 bases between. The DNA for the CDR3 is TGTGCCAGCAGTAAGGACAGACTCTCTAACTATGGCTACACCTTC. It is translated as CASSKDRLSNYGYTF.

This rearrangement joins TRBV7-2 to TRBJ1-2; a possible D gene is TRBD1 (5 bases). The V end lost 3 bases, the J end lost 4 bases, and 9 bases lay between the germline ends. Per germline, CDR1 SGHTA and CDR2 FQGNSA. CDR3 size: 13 residues. The CDR3 loop is CASSFGTSYGYTF. CDR3 coding DNA: TGTGCCAGCAGCTTCGGGACCTCCTATGGCTACACCTTC.

This rearrangement joins TRBV18 to TRBJ2-2; no reliable D call. Germline CDR1 and CDR2: KGHSH and LQKENI. There are 16 residues in the CDR3. The V end lost 0 bases, the J end lost 2 bases, and 10 bases lay between the germline ends. The CDR3 sequence: CASSPPQRPNTGELFF. The DNA of the CDR3 is TGTGCCAGCTCACCACCCCAGAGGCCTAACACCGGGGAGCTGTTTTTT. The entire variable domain, with the rest obtained from reference TRBV18 and TRBJ2-2, is as follows: NAGVMQNPRHLVRRRGQEARLRCSPMKGHSHVYWYRQLPEEGLKFMVYLQKENIIDESGMPKERFSAEFPKEGPSILRIQQVVRGDSAAYFCASSPPQRPNTGELFFGEGSRLTVL.

As to this clone: One end of the junction does not line up with germline, which may come from a read error. This chain uses TRBV3-1 (or the pseudogene TRBV3-2) with TRBJ1-6; D not resolved. Per the germline V gene, CDR1 is LGHDT and CDR2 is YNNKEL (reference sequence). The CDR3 length is 13 residues. The CDR3 region is CASSQDPSGRIRF. The CDR3 DNA reads TGTGCCAGCAGCCAAGATCCCTCGGGTCGTATCCGATTT.

The chain joins TRBV15 to TRBJ2-2; the D is unclear. Germline V lookup: CDR1 LNHNV, CDR2 YYDKDF (reference sequence). V dropped 0 bases and J dropped 7 bases, with 6 bases sitting between them. The CDR3 extends over 13 amino acids. CDR3: CATSRDWLGELFF. CDR3 nucleotides: TGTGCCACCAGCAGAGATTGGCTCGGGGAGCTGTTTTTT. Complete variable domain (other parts from reference TRBV15 and TRBJ2-2): DAMVIQNPRYQVTQFGKPVTLSCSQTLNHNVMYWYQQKSSQAPKLLFHYYDKDFNNEADTPDNFQSRRPNTSFCFLDIRSPGLGDTAMYLCATSRDWLGELFFGEGSRLTVL.

The V call is TRBV9, the J call TRBJ2-7, with D possibly TRBD1 on 8 matching bases. Trimming removed 0 bases at V and 5 bases at J, with 15 bases between. This CDR3 comprises 15 residues. Germline loops: CDR1 SGDLS, CDR2 YYNGEE. The CDR3 nucleotides are TGTGCCAGCAGCGTAGCCGGACAGGGAGGGAACGAGCAGTACTTC. Protein product: CASSVAGQGGNEQYF.

The genes are TRBV5-5 and TRBJ2-5; D uncertain. The V and J ends lost 4 bases and 3 bases respectively, with 16 bases between them. The germline CDR1 and CDR2 sequences are SGHKS and YYEKEE (reference sequence). This CDR3 comprises 15 residues. The CDR3 bases are TGTGCCAGCAGCCCGTCACTACCACTAAAAGAGACCCAGTACTTC. The encoded protein is CASSPSLPLKETQYF. The full variable domain, completed using reference TRBV5-5 and TRBJ2-5, is DAGVTQSPTHLIKTRGQQVTLRCSPISGHKSVSWYQQVLGQGPQFIFQYYEKEERGRGNFPDRFSARQFPNYSSELNVNALLLGDSALYLCASSPSLPLKETQYFGPGTRLLVL.

This sequence joins TRBV9 and TRBJ1-6; D is unresolved. CDR3 size: 15 residues. Trimming removed 5 bases from V and 0 bases from J, with 9 bases in between. CDR1 is SGDLS, CDR2 YYNGEE, per germline. In DNA, the CDR3 is TGTGCCAGCAGTAACAGAGACTCCTATAATTCACCCCTCCACTTT. Protein: CASSNRDSYNSPLHF.

The chain employs TRBV24-1 and TRBJ2-5, with 11 positions matching TRBD1. The CDR3 length is 15 residues. Germline values: CDR1 KGHDR, CDR2 SFDVKD. J gave up 5 bases and V 3 bases, and 4 bases lay outside the gene matches. CDR3 in amino acids: CATSDGQGARETQYF. CDR3 nucleotides: TGTGCCACCAGTGATGGACAGGGGGCACGGGAGACCCAGTACTTC.

The genes are TRBV3-1 (or the pseudogene TRBV3-2) and TRBJ1-6, with D possibly being TRBD1 (6 bases). The CDR3 has 15 residues. CDR1 and CDR2 (germline): LGHDT, YNNKEL (reference sequence). V was cut by 6 bases and J by 4 bases, with 13 bases left in between. The CDR3 spells CASRGNQGYNSPLHF. The CDR3 bases are TGTGCCAGCAGAGGGAACCAGGGGTATAATTCACCCCTCCACTTT.

The rearrangement joins TRBV5-1 to TRBJ2-6; TRBD1 is a possible D gene (6 bases). Germline V gene sequence: CDR1 SGHRS, CDR2 YFSETQ. V was pared by 4 bases and J by 0 bases, with 11 bases between. The CDR3 is made up of 16 amino acids. CDR3 nucleotides: TGCGCCAGCAGCGCGAGGACAGCCTCTGGGGCCAACGTCCTGACTTTC. Amino acid sequence: CASSARTASGANVLTF.

The chain joins TRBV9 to TRBJ1-4; a weak D match, TRBD1 (5 bases). The V end was cut by 4 bases, the J end by 5 bases, with 9 bases between. The CDR3 covers 13 residues. Germline V gene data show CDR1 as SGDLS and CDR2 as YYNGEE. As DNA, the CDR3 is TGTGCCAGCAGCCCCGGGACCAATGAAAAACTGTTTTTT. This codes for CASSPGTNEKLFF.

The count of this clone is one. The chain has TRBV24-1 and TRBJ1-5, with 9 bases fitting TRBD1. Germline V gene lookup returns CDR1 KGHDR and CDR2 SFDVKD. The V gene end was trimmed by 4 bases and the J gene end by 4 bases; junction bases not matched to a gene: 4. CDR3 length: 15 amino acids. The CDR3 spells CATSDHGTGNQPQHF. CDR3 sequence (DNA): TGTGCCACCAGTGACCACGGGACAGGGAATCAGCCCCAGCATTTT.

The chain links TRBV24-1 to TRBJ1-2, with TRBD1 matching 8 bases. V lost 5 bases to trimming and J lost 8 bases; unmatched junction nucleotides: 15. CDR3 length equals 16 residues. Germline CDR1 reads KGHDR; CDR2 reads SFDVKD. CDR3 sequence: CATSAQGAVGLLGYTF. The CDR3, as DNA: TGTGCCACCAGTGCGCAGGGGGCTGTAGGATTATTGGGCTACACCTTC.

The V call is TRBV12-5, the J call TRBJ2-1; 8 bases match TRBD1. The CDR3 totals 15 residues. V gave up 5 bases and J gave up 2 bases; unmatched junction bases: 5. Germline loops: CDR1 LGHNT, CDR2 FRNRAP. Here the CDR3 DNA reads TGTGCTAGTGGTCCTCGGACAGGGACCTACAATGAGCAGTTCTTC. Its protein product is CASGPRTGTYNEQFF.

The rearrangement uses TRBV4-1 and TRBJ2-7; 10 bases align to TRBD1. Germline lookup yields CDR1 MGHRA and CDR2 YSYEKL. The CDR3 is 14 residues long. J was trimmed by 3 bases and V by 2 bases; bases with no gene match: 1. The CDR3 DNA is TGCGCCAGCAGCCAATGGACAGGGGGCTACGAGCAGTACTTC. Its protein is CASSQWTGGYEQYF.

The CDR3 DNA reads as TGTGCCAGCAGTTTTTCGGACCCCTCTGGGAGATATGGCTACACCTTC. Protein product: CASSFSDPSGRYGYTF. V and J are TRBV27 and TRBJ1-2; D unresolved. Germline-derived CDR1 and CDR2 are MNHEY and SMNVEV (reference sequence). Trimming shortened V by 3 bases and J by 5 bases, and 19 bases separated the two germline ends. This CDR3 has 16 amino acids.

V and J are TRBV2 and TRBJ1-1, with D hard to call. CDR3 length equals 13 residues. The V end was cut by 1 base, the J end by 1 base, with 4 bases between. The V gene's germline CDR1 is SNHLY and CDR2 FYNNEI. CDR3 amino acids: CASSEVTNTEAFF. In DNA, the CDR3 is TGTGCCAGCAGTGAAGTCACGAACACTGAAGCTTTCTTT.

The chain uses TRBV5-1 and TRBJ2-5; D is perhaps TRBD2 (5 bases). The CDR3 has 14 amino acids. CDR1 is SGHRS and CDR2 is YFSETQ in the germline V gene. The V gene lost 3 bases and the J gene lost 9 bases, with 18 bases spanning the gap. The chain's CDR3 is CASSSADLTTSQYF. As DNA, the CDR3 is TGCGCCAGCAGCTCGGCGGACTTAACCACGTCCCAGTACTTC.

The rearrangement joins TRBV25-1 to TRBJ1-1; D perhaps matches TRBD1 (6 bases). Germline V gene data show CDR1 as MGHDK and CDR2 as SYGVNS. Trimming left V 8 bases short and J 1 base short, with 17 bases between. This CDR3 contains 15 residues. This CDR3 reads CASLPGGYSNTEAFF. The CDR3 bases are TGTGCCAGCCTCCCGGGGGGCTACTCGAACACTGAAGCTTTCTTT.

V and J are TRBV19 and TRBJ2-1; TRBD1 is a possible D gene (5 bases). Trimming removed 7 bases from V and 3 bases from J, with 13 bases in between. This CDR3 has 14 amino acids. Germline CDR1 is LNHDA and CDR2 is SQIVND (reference sequence). CDR3 coding DNA: TGTGCCAGTAATCGCAGGGCAAACTACAATGAGCAGTTCTTC. This translates into CASNRRANYNEQFF.

In nucleotides, the CDR3 is TGTGCTAGTGGTTTGGTACTTAGGAGCTCCTACGAGCAGTACTTC. This codes for CASGLVLRSSYEQYF. The rearrangement links TRBV12-5 to TRBJ2-7; D unclear. Germline loops: CDR1 LGHNT, CDR2 FRNRAP. The V and J ends lost 0 bases and 0 bases respectively, with 9 bases between them. The CDR3 totals 15 residues.